This T cell receptor (beta chain) was obtained from a study of control samples from healthy donors and cancer patients (dated by TCRdb to 2019 to 2021). Receptor libraries were prepared by the immunoSEQ multiplex PCR assay. TCRdb obtained this table from immuneACCESS and retained in-frame rearrangements with V and J assigned. These tables miss some clones; where compared with another copy, unresolved V genes account for less than half of the shortfall, and the remainder is unexplained. The sample contains 90,000 to 150,000 clones, roughly 88% of them found a single time. Around 3.4% of the sample is in the top ten clones. V trim: 0 bases; J trim: 3 bases; unmatched bases: 6. From a lookup of the germline V gene, CDR1 and CDR2 are SGHDT and YYEEEE. The CDR3 measures 18 amino acids from cysteine to phenylalanine. The entry retains the CDR3 DNA only, 54 bases that are in frame from base 1. Worth noting for this clone: The clone's antigen remains unknown. One base away there is no much larger clone; base qualities are not given.

This TCR came from a man aged 35-49 years in good health. The sample taken for sequencing was blood. The chain couples TRBV5-6 to TRBJ2-3, with 14 bases in between that match TRBD2. The nucleotide sequence is TGTGCCAGCAGCTTGGAGACTAGCGGGGGGGTCTTGACAGATACGCAGTATTTT. This codes for CASSLETSGGVLTDTQYF.